These T cell receptor beta chains were read from a single sample in a study of cytomegalovirus exposure and HLA in healthy donors. Produced via immunoSEQ multiplex PCR; TCRdb's table is partial and in-frame only. In the table there are about 200,000 clones, 70% of which are singletons. Material: PBMCs. Source of these receptors: a middle-aged man in good health and CMV-seropositive. Each CDR3 is given with its conserved first and last residue. A D gene is named only where the DNA matches it firmly. Expanded clones get a size class; other rows say once, few or many, or leave the size out.

J: TRBJ1-2; D: NA; size: once; V: TRBV27; CDR3: CASSASSWGGKPPYGYTF; DNA: TGTGCCAGCAGTGCCTCCAGTTGGGGGGGGAAACCCCCTTATGGCTACACCTTC
J: TRBJ1-4; D: NA; size: NA; V: TRBV7-2; CDR3: CASSPEVGKLFF; DNA: TGTGCCAGCAGTCCAGAGGTGGGAAAACTGTTTTTT
J: TRBJ1-2; D: NA; size: NA; V: TRBV25-1; CDR3: CASSHYGYTF; DNA: TGTGCCAGCAGTCATTATGGCTACACCTTC
J: TRBJ2-3; D: TRBD2; size: NA; V: TRBV5-6; CDR3: CASSASGRSTDTQYF; DNA: TGTGCCAGCAGCGCTAGCGGGAGGAGCACAGATACGCAGTATTTT
J: TRBJ2-7; D: TRBD1; size: NA; V: TRBV10-3; CDR3: CAIRGWTGYSYEQYF; DNA: TGTGCCATCAGGGGTTGGACAGGGTACTCCTACGAGCAGTACTTC
J: TRBJ2-4; D: NA; size: few; V: TRBV28; CDR3: CASSLRGSENIQYF; DNA: TGTGCCAGCAGCCTTCGGGGGTCAGAAAACATTCAGTACTTC
J: TRBJ1-1; D: TRBD1; size: NA; V: TRBV5-5; CDR3: CASSNQLQGTEAFF; DNA: TGTGCCAGCAGCAATCAACTACAGGGGACTGAAGCTTTCTTT
J: TRBJ1-1; D: NA; size: NA; V: TRBV28; CDR3: CASSSTGLEAFF; DNA: TGTGCCAGCAGTTCAACAGGCCTTGAAGCTTTCTTT
J: TRBJ1-5; D: TRBD1; size: few; V: TRBV5-6; CDR3: CASSSTGGYSNQPQHF; DNA: TGTGCCAGCAGCTCTACAGGGGGTTATAGCAATCAGCCCCAGCATTTT
J: TRBJ2-7; D: TRBD1; size: NA; V: TRBV6-5; CDR3: CASRSGTGNSYEQYF; DNA: TGTGCCAGCAGATCAGGGACAGGGAATTCCTACGAGCAGTACTTC
J: TRBJ1-2; D: TRBD1; size: once; V: TRBV5-1; CDR3: CASSAGQGIGYGYTF; DNA: TGCGCCAGCAGTGCAGGACAGGGAATCGGCTATGGCTACACCTTC
J: TRBJ1-2; D: NA; size: NA; V: TRBV7-6; CDR3: CASSPQDSFYGYTF; DNA: TGTGCCAGCAGCCCCCAGGACAGTTTCTATGGCTACACCTTC
J: TRBJ2-3; D: NA; size: NA; V: TRBV2; CDR3: CASSEGVRFPSTDTQYF; DNA: TGTGCCAGCAGTGAAGGCGTGCGGTTCCCTAGCACAGATACGCAGTATTTT
J: TRBJ1-2; D: NA; size: NA; V: TRBV5-1; CDR3: CASSLEGSEGYTF; DNA: TGCGCCAGCAGCTTGGAGGGGTCAGAAGGCTACACCTTC
J: TRBJ1-2; D: NA; size: NA; V: TRBV2; CDR3: CASSRELGGYTF; DNA: TGTGCCAGCTCGAGGGAACTTGGAGGCTACACCTTC
J: TRBJ1-1; D: NA; size: NA; V: TRBV18; CDR3: CASSVHSNTEAFF; DNA: TGTGCCAGCTCAGTTCACAGTAACACTGAAGCTTTCTTT
J: TRBJ2-5; D: NA; size: NA; V: TRBV9; CDR3: CASSVGHAQETQYF; DNA: TGTGCCAGCAGCGTAGGACACGCCCAAGAGACCCAGTACTTC
J: TRBJ2-2; D: NA; size: NA; V: TRBV11-2; CDR3: CASSTSRGGTGELFF; DNA: TGTGCCAGCAGCACTTCCAGGGGAGGGACCGGGGAGCTGTTTTTT
J: TRBJ2-7; D: NA; size: NA; V: TRBV6-1; CDR3: CASMEGGGSYEQYF; DNA: TGTGCCAGCATGGAGGGGGGAGGGTCCTACGAGCAGTACTTC
J: TRBJ2-7; D: TRBD1; size: NA; V: TRBV19; CDR3: CASSIRDRGSYEQYF; DNA: TGTGCCAGTAGTATCCGGGACAGGGGTTCCTACGAGCAGTACTTC
J: TRBJ1-1; D: NA; size: NA; V: TRBV29-1; CDR3: CSVRIDPTGNTEAFF; DNA: TGCAGCGTACGTATTGACCCGACAGGGAACACTGAAGCTTTCTTT
J: TRBJ2-7; D: TRBD1; size: few; V: TRBV25-1; CDR3: CASSQTGQVSHEQYF; DNA: TGTGCCAGCTCCCAGACAGGGCAGGTCTCCCACGAGCAGTACTTC
J: TRBJ1-4; D: NA; size: NA; V: TRBV2; CDR3: CASSGELTNEKLFF; DNA: TGTGCCAGCAGTGGGGAGTTAACTAATGAAAAACTGTTTTTT
J: TRBJ2-5; D: TRBD2; size: NA; V: TRBV15; CDR3: CATSTGTSGGAETQYF; DNA: TGTGCCACCAGCACCGGGACTAGCGGGGGGGCGGAGACCCAGTACTTC
J: TRBJ1-1; D: TRBD1; size: NA; V: TRBV5-6; CDR3: CASSLRQGGGAFF; DNA: TGTGCCAGCAGCTTACGACAGGGGGGGGGAGCTTTCTTT
J: TRBJ1-5; D: NA; size: NA; V: TRBV28; CDR3: CASREQAVNQPQHF; DNA: TGTGCCAGCAGAGAACAGGCGGTCAATCAGCCCCAGCATTTT
J: TRBJ1-3; D: TRBD1; size: once; V: TRBV15; CDR3: CATSRAYPGTGGTTIYF; DNA: TGTGCCACCAGCAGAGCTTACCCCGGGACAGGGGGAACCACCATATATTTT
J: TRBJ2-7; D: TRBD1; size: NA; V: TRBV7-2; CDR3: CASSEGQGLSYEQYF; DNA: TGTGCCAGCAGCGAAGGACAGGGGCTTTCCTACGAGCAGTACTTC
J: TRBJ1-4; D: NA; size: few; V: TRBV7-9; CDR3: CSSSFSIDSANEKLFF; DNA: TGTTCCAGCAGCTTCAGTATCGACAGCGCTAATGAAAAACTGTTTTTT
J: TRBJ1-1; D: TRBD1; size: NA; V: TRBV5-1; CDR3: CASSQTGDGTEAFF; DNA: TGCGCCAGCAGCCAAACAGGGGATGGCACTGAAGCTTTCTTT
J: TRBJ1-4; D: NA; size: once; V: TRBV5-1; CDR3: CASSPEDSPEGEKLFF; DNA: TGCGCCAGCAGCCCCGAGGACAGCCCCGAGGGTGAAAAACTGTTTTTT
J: TRBJ2-5; D: NA; size: NA; V: TRBV7-3; CDR3: CASSPRGARLMETQYF; DNA: TGTGCCAGCAGCCCCAGGGGGGCCCGGCTTATGGAGACCCAGTACTTC
J: TRBJ2-7; D: TRBD2; size: NA; V: TRBV27; CDR3: CASSFSGTSGSYEQYF; DNA: TGTGCCAGCAGTTTCTCCGGGACTAGCGGCTCCTACGAGCAGTACTTC
J: TRBJ2-1; D: TRBD2; size: NA; V: TRBV5-1; CDR3: CASSGSGGRWDEQFF; DNA: TGCGCCAGCAGTGGTAGCGGGGGCCGCTGGGATGAGCAGTTCTTC
J: TRBJ1-2; D: NA; size: NA; V: TRBV5-1; CDR3: CASSPSGAGGYTF; DNA: TGCGCCAGCAGCCCCTCAGGGGCCGGCGGCTACACCTTC
J: TRBJ1-2; D: NA; size: NA; V: TRBV25-1; CDR3: CASSADTQGYAYTF; DNA: TGTGCCAGCAGTGCGGACACCCAAGGGTATGCCTACACCTTC
J: TRBJ2-7; D: TRBD1; size: NA; V: TRBV19; CDR3: CASGDRATYEQYF; DNA: TGTGCCAGCGGGGACAGGGCGACCTACGAGCAGTACTTC
J: TRBJ2-1; D: NA; size: NA; V: TRBV5-1; CDR3: CASSLEGAGGVEQFF; DNA: TGCGCCAGCAGCTTGGAGGGGGCGGGGGGTGTGGAGCAGTTCTTC
J: TRBJ2-1; D: TRBD2; size: NA; V: TRBV7-6; CDR3: CASSLGTSGGSYNEQFF; DNA: TGTGCCAGCAGCTTAGGGACTAGCGGGGGGTCCTACAATGAGCAGTTCTTC
J: TRBJ1-2; D: NA; size: few; V: TRBV19; CDR3: CASSPPTPGSYGYTF; DNA: TGTGCCAGTAGTCCGCCGACACCAGGCTCCTATGGCTACACCTTC
J: TRBJ1-2; D: NA; size: NA; V: TRBV2; CDR3: CASSPGQPRAYGYTF; DNA: TGTGCCAGCAGCCCCGGACAGCCCCGGGCCTATGGCTACACCTTC
J: TRBJ2-1; D: TRBD2; size: once; V: TRBV19; CDR3: CASSYSAGGLGEQFF; DNA: TGTGCCAGTAGTTATTCGGCGGGGGGGCTTGGTGAGCAGTTCTTC
J: TRBJ2-2; D: NA; size: few; V: TRBV5-1; CDR3: CASSYWNTGELFF; DNA: TGCGCCAGCAGCTACTGGAACACCGGGGAGCTGTTTTTT
J: TRBJ2-1; D: NA; size: few; V: TRBV4-1; CDR3: CASSQDQPTGENHEQFF; DNA: TGCGCCAGCAGCCAAGATCAACCCACTGGGGAGAACCATGAGCAGTTCTTC
J: TRBJ1-2; D: TRBD1; size: NA; V: TRBV6-1; CDR3: CASRSGTGGEGGYTF; DNA: TGTGCCAGCAGATCCGGGACAGGGGGTGAAGGTGGCTACACCTTC
J: TRBJ1-1; D: TRBD1; size: NA; V: TRBV7-8; CDR3: CASSFSGTGGAEAFF; DNA: TGTGCCAGCAGCTTTTCCGGGACAGGGGGTGCTGAAGCTTTCTTT